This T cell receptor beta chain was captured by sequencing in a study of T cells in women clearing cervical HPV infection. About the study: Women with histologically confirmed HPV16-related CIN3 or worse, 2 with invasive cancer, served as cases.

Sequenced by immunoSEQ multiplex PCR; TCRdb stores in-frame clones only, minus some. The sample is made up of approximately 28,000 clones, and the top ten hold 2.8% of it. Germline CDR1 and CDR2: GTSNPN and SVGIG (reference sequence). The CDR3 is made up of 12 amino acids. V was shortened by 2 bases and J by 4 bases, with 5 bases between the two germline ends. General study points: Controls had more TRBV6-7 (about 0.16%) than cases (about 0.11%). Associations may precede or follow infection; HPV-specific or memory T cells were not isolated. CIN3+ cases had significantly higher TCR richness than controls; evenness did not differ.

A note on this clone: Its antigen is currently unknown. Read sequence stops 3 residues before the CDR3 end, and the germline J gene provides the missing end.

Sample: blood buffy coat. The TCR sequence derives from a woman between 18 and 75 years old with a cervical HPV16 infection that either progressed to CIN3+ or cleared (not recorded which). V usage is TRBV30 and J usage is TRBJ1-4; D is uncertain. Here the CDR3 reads CAWSSGNEKLFF. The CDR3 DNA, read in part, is TGTGCCTGGAGTTCCGGTAATGAAAAA.